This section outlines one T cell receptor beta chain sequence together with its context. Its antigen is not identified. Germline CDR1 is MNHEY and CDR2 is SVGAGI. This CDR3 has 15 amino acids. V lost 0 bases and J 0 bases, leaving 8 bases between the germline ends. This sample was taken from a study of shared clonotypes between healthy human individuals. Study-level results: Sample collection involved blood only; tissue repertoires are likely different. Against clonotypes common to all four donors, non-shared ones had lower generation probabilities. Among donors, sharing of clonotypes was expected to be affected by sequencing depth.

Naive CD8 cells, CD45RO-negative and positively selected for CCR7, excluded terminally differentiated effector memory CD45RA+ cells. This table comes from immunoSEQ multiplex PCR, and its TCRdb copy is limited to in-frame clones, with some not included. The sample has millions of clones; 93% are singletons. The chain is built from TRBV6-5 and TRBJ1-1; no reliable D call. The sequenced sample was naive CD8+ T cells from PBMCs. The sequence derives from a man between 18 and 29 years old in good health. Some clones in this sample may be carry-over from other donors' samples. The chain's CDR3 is CASSYSGILNTEAFF. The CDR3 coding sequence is TGTGCCAGCAGTTACTCGGGGATCTTGAACACTGAAGCTTTCTTT.